Shown below are 27 T cell receptor beta chains from a single sample sequenced in a study of somatic mutations in cytotoxic T cells in rheumatoid arthritis (TCRdb year 2017). Library preparation employed the immunoSEQ multiplex PCR assay. Not all clones reach the TCRdb copy of this immuneACCESS table, which keeps in-frame sequences only. Checked studies attribute under half of the gap to unresolved V genes and leave the rest unexplained. Within this sample are approximately 18,000 clones, with over 65% of them counted one time only. The top ten clones comprise under 5.5% of the sample. The source material was CD8+ T cells sorted from blood. The receptors derive from a man aged 55 to 70 in good health.

This chain uses TRBV14 with TRBJ2-5, with TRBD2 identical over 8 bases. J was trimmed by 2 bases and V by 0 bases; bases with no gene match: 11. Germline assignment: CDR1 SGHDN and CDR2 FVKESK. This CDR3 has 18 amino acids. Here the CDR3 DNA reads TGTGCCAGCAGCCAAGATTGGCGGCCGGGAGGGGGACAAGAGACCCAGTACTTC. This encodes CASSQDWRPGGGQETQYF. Looking up the rest from reference TRBV14 and TRBJ2-5 gives the full variable domain: EAGVTQFPSHSVIEKGQTVTLRCDPISGHDNLYWYRRVMGKEIKFLLHFVKESKQDESGMPNNRFLAERTGGTYSTLKVQPAELEDSGVYFCASSQDWRPGGGQETQYFGPGTRLLVL.

The genes are TRBV7-2 and TRBJ2-3, with a tentative D call TRBD2 (5 bases). The CDR3 consists of 16 residues. The germline CDR1 and CDR2 sequences are SGHTA and FQGNSA. V lost 1 base to trimming and J lost 4 bases, with 15 bases between them. CDR3 loop: CASSLVEGEGPDTQYF. The DNA of the CDR3 is TGTGCCAGCAGCTTAGTTGAGGGAGAAGGTCCAGATACGCAGTATTTT.

The rearrangement uses TRBV18 and TRBJ2-6; D is possibly TRBD1 (5 bases). V lost 8 bases, J lost 4 bases, and 15 bases lay in between. The CDR3 runs to 15 residues. Germline loops: CDR1 KGHSH, CDR2 LQKENI. The CDR3, as DNA: TGTGCCAGCCCGACCCAGGGTAGGGGGGCCAACGTCCTGACTTTC. It yields the protein CASPTQGRGANVLTF.

The chain has TRBV9 and TRBJ2-7, with 7 bases matching TRBD1. The CDR3 loop spans 16 amino acids. CDR1 and CDR2 from the germline V gene are SGDLS and YYNGEE. J was trimmed by 7 bases and V by 2 bases; bases with no gene match: 15. The chain's CDR3 is CASSVRPETGLGEQYF. CDR3 sequence (DNA): TGTGCCAGCAGCGTTCGACCCGAGACAGGGCTAGGAGAGCAGTACTTC.

V usage is TRBV13 and J usage is TRBJ2-3, with 10 bases aligning to TRBD2. V gave up 2 bases and J gave up 3 bases; unmatched junction bases: 14. Germline values: CDR1 PRHDT, CDR2 FYEKMQ (reference sequence). This CDR3 has 19 residues. CDR3 residues: CASSLRGGVGLAATDTQYF. The CDR3 region has the DNA TGTGCCAGCAGCTTAAGGGGAGGGGTCGGACTAGCGGCAACAGATACGCAGTATTTT.

This chain connects TRBV27 to TRBJ2-1; D might be TRBD2 (5 bases). CDR3 length: 12 residues. The V gene lost 8 bases and the J gene lost 5 bases, with 10 bases spanning the gap. Germline V CDR1 and CDR2: MNHEY, SMNVEV (reference sequence). This chain's CDR3 is CASEGTNNEQFF. The CDR3 DNA sequence: TGTGCCAGCGAGGGTACGAACAATGAGCAGTTCTTC.

The table lists this clone with a count of one. This chain links TRBV2 with TRBJ2-5; 7 bases map to TRBD1. The germline gives CDR1 SNHLY, CDR2 FYNNEI. The length of the CDR3 is 15 residues. Trimming took 5 bases from V and 4 from J; bases not matched to a gene: 10. The DNA of the CDR3 is TGTGCCAGCAGTAAGGGGGCCGGGTCAGTAGAGACCCAGTACTTC. Amino acids: CASSKGAGSVETQYF.

The chain joins TRBV6-6 to TRBJ1-1; D ambiguous. V gave up 6 bases and J gave up 1 base, with 9 bases separating them. Germline V gene sequence: CDR1 MNHNY, CDR2 SVGAGI (reference sequence). This CDR3 has 13 amino acids. For the CDR3, the DNA is TGTGCCAGCAGCCTCACAAGGAACACTGAAGCTTTCTTT. It yields the protein CASSLTRNTEAFF.

The chain links TRBV5-1 to TRBJ1-2; perhaps TRBD1 as D (6 bases). Trimming cost V 5 bases and J 8 bases, with 19 bases left between them. This CDR3 is 14 amino acids long. The V gene's germline CDR1 is SGHRS and CDR2 YFSETQ. The CDR3 DNA follows: TGCGCCAGCAGGGAGACGGGGGGCGCGGAGGGCTACACCTTC. Translated, it gives CASRETGGAEGYTF.

This chain links TRBV11-3 with TRBJ1-1; possible D gene TRBD1, 6 bases. The germline V gene encodes CDR1 SGHNT and CDR2 YENEEA. The V end was cut by 5 bases, the J end by 1 base, with 8 bases between. This CDR3 comprises 13 residues. The CDR3 is CASSQGQNTEAFF. The CDR3 DNA is TGTGCCAGCAGCCAGGGACAGAACACTGAAGCTTTCTTT.

The chain is built from TRBV27 and TRBJ2-7, with a possible D match to TRBD1 (6 bases). Germline V CDR1 and CDR2: MNHEY, SMNVEV (reference sequence). This CDR3 has 14 amino acids. Deletions cut 7 bases from V and 1 base from J, with 14 bases between. In DNA form, the CDR3 reads TGTGCCAGCACCCACAGGGTGAAGTCCTACGAGCAGTACTTC. This gives the protein CASTHRVKSYEQYF.

The CDR3 DNA reads TGTGCCATCAGTGAGGAGTCGAACACCGGGGAGCTGTTTTTT. Translating it yields CAISEESNTGELFF. The chain combines TRBV10-3 with TRBJ2-2; no clear D gene. This CDR3 region has 14 residues. V lost 2 bases, J lost 0 bases, and 4 bases lay in between. CDR1 is ENHRY, CDR2 SYGVKD, per germline.

The rearrangement links TRBV19 to TRBJ2-1; 9 bases are a match to TRBD2. J was trimmed by 10 bases and V by 0 bases; bases with no gene match: 13. In germline, CDR1 is LNHDA, CDR2 SQIVND (reference sequence). CDR3 length: 17 amino acids. The CDR3 DNA sequence: TGTGCCAGTAGTATAGAAACCTGGACTAGCGATAAAGGGGAGCAGTTCTTC. It codes for CASSIETWTSDKGEQFF.

This rearrangement joins TRBV5-6 to TRBJ2-5; perhaps TRBD2 as D (7 bases). This CDR3 is built from 15 residues. V was trimmed by 3 bases and J by 7 bases, leaving 19 bases between them. Germline assignment: CDR1 SGHDT and CDR2 YYEEEE. The CDR3 here is CASSWGGGARRTQYF. The DNA for the CDR3 is TGTGCCAGCAGCTGGGGGGGCGGGGCAAGGAGGACCCAGTACTTC.

V and J are TRBV6-4 and TRBJ2-3; 9 bases are a match to TRBD2. The CDR3 spans 14 residues. The V and J ends lost 8 bases and 1 base, in that order; junction bases with no gene match: 4. Germline-derived CDR1 and CDR2 are MRHNA and SNTAGT. CDR3 loop: CASARLAGTDTQYF. The CDR3 DNA reads TGTGCCAGCGCGAGACTAGCGGGCACAGATACGCAGTATTTT.

This sequence joins TRBV5-8 and TRBJ2-7, with 9 bases that match TRBD2. The germline CDR1 and CDR2 sequences are SGHTS and YDEGEE. This CDR3 has 16 amino acids. V lost 0 bases, J lost 0 bases, and 4 bases stayed unmatched. The CDR3 bases are TGTGCCAGCAGCTTGGTGGCGGGAGGGGGCTCCTACGAGCAGTACTTC. Its translation is CASSLVAGGGSYEQYF.

The chain carries TRBV2 and TRBJ2-5, with 9 positions matching TRBD2. The CDR3 contains 15 residues. Germline CDR1 SNHLY, CDR2 FYNNEI. V was clipped by 8 bases and J by 5 bases; unmatched bases: 12. The CDR3 region has the DNA TGTGCCAGCGCAGCCGGCCTAGCGGGGTGGGAGACCCAGTACTTC. It codes for CASAAGLAGWETQYF.

The chain has TRBV4-1 and TRBJ1-3; D is possibly TRBD1 (5 bases). The CDR3 runs to 14 residues. Trimming stripped 4 bases from V and 4 bases from J, with 11 bases between. Germline V CDR1 and CDR2: MGHRA, YSYEKL. The CDR3 is CASSLLGPGNTIYF. The CDR3 region has the DNA TGCGCCAGCAGCCTGCTGGGGCCCGGAAACACCATATATTTT.

This chain connects TRBV6-6 to TRBJ2-1; D is possibly TRBD2 (6 bases). This CDR3 region has 12 residues. Germline-derived CDR1 and CDR2 are MNHNY and SVGAGI (reference sequence). V shed 10 bases and J shed 6 bases, with 13 bases lying between them. The CDR3 reads CATWWGVNEQFF. CDR3 DNA sequence: TGTGCCACCTGGTGGGGGGTCAATGAGCAGTTCTTC.

The table lists this clone with a few counts. The CDR3 bases are TGTGCCAGCAGCTTATCAGGACAGGGAGCCTACGAGCAGTACTTC. Translated: CASSLSGQGAYEQYF. The chain combines TRBV7-8 with TRBJ2-7, with TRBD1 matching 8 bases. With V trimmed by 2 bases and J by 2 bases, 5 bases remained unmatched. The CDR3 is 15 residues long. In germline, CDR1 is SGHVS, CDR2 FQNEAQ.

The chain combines TRBV6-5 with TRBJ1-1; 7 nucleotides agree with TRBD1. V was pared by 0 bases and J by 1 base, with 2 bases of the junction left unmatched. CDR3 size: 15 residues. Germline CDR1 is MNHEY and CDR2 is SVGAGI. CDR3 nucleotides: TGTGCCAGCAGTTACTCGGGACAGCAGAACACTGAAGCTTTCTTT. Protein product: CASSYSGQQNTEAFF.

This sequence joins TRBV7-6 and TRBJ2-3, with D perhaps matching TRBD1 (5 bases). Deletions cut 1 base from V and 7 bases from J, with 9 bases between. In germline, CDR1 is SGHVS, CDR2 FNYEAQ. There are 13 residues in the CDR3. The CDR3 sequence: CASSLGGYYTQYF. In DNA, the CDR3 is TGTGCCAGCAGCTTAGGGGGCTATTATACGCAGTATTTT.

The rearrangement links TRBV4-1 to TRBJ2-7; weak D call: TRBD2 (6 bases). CDR1 is MGHRA, CDR2 YSYEKL, per germline. This CDR3 is 15 amino acids long. The ends were cut back, 0 bases at V and 5 bases at J, with 14 bases in the middle. This CDR3 reads CASSQDGLAINEQYF. The CDR3 bases are TGCGCCAGCAGCCAAGACGGTCTAGCGATCAACGAGCAGTACTTC.

The chain is built from TRBV4-3 and TRBJ2-1, with 8 bases that match TRBD2. The germline CDR1 and CDR2 sequences are LGHNA and YSLEER. The CDR3 loop spans 18 amino acids. J lost 0 bases, V lost 3 bases, and 10 bases had no gene match. In DNA, the CDR3 is TGCGCCAGCAGCCAGAAAAATAGCGGGACCGGCTCCTACAATGAGCAGTTCTTC. Residues: CASSQKNSGTGSYNEQFF.

J is TRBJ2-2 and V is TRBV6-5; 9 bases agree with TRBD2. Germline V gives CDR1 MNHEY, CDR2 SVGAGI. With V trimmed by 0 bases and J by 8 bases, 7 bases remained unmatched. This CDR3 has 16 residues. The CDR3 coding sequence is TGTGCCAGCAGTTACTCGAGGCGGGGGGGCAGTGGGGAGCTGTTTTTT. Translated: CASSYSRRGGSGELFF.

The gene calls are TRBV18 and TRBJ1-1; D uncertain. The CDR3 contains 12 residues. Trimming stripped 3 bases from V and 2 bases from J, with 4 bases between. The germline V gene has CDR1 KGHSH and CDR2 LQKENI. CDR3 sequence: CASSPGNTEAFF. DNA for the CDR3: TGTGCCAGCTCACCGGGCAACACTGAAGCTTTCTTT.

This rearrangement joins TRBV9 to TRBJ2-2; D is possibly TRBD2 (7 bases). Trimming removed 2 bases from V and 0 bases from J, with 17 bases in between. CDR3 length: 18 residues. Germline-derived CDR1 and CDR2 are SGDLS and YYNGEE. The CDR3 DNA reads as TGTGCCAGCAGCGTCACGCCTCGGGGGGCCGCGAACACCGGGGAGCTGTTTTTT. It is translated as CASSVTPRGAANTGELFF.